The next 32 T cell receptor beta chains were all read from a single sample in a study of blood T cells in healthy people across ages. A second PCR of 7 to 11 cycles used a sample-barcoded 5' primer and a J-beta primer mix. TCRdb used MiXCR to reprocess the 5' RACE reads, holding one entry per CDR3 protein. The sample shows hundreds of thousands of distinct CDR3 sequences, roughly 46% of them seen only once. Sequenced: blood. The receptors come from an elderly man in good health.

This chain connects TRBV7-8 to TRBJ2-1, with D perhaps matching TRBD2 (5 bases). V was pared by 5 bases and J by 4 bases, with 15 bases between. Germline CDR1 and CDR2: SGHVS and FQNEAQ. CDR3 length: 15 residues. CDR3 loop: CASSPAASRYNEQFF. The CDR3 bases are TGTGCCAGCAGCCCAGCCGCTAGCAGGTACAATGAGCAGTTCTTC.

This clonotype was seen a handful of times. The V and J genes are TRBV7-9 and TRBJ2-1; D unresolved. The CDR3 consists of 12 residues. The germline V gene has CDR1 SEHNR and CDR2 FQNEAQ (reference sequence). V was trimmed by 1 base and J by 10 bases, leaving 8 bases between them. The CDR3 sequence is CASSLDRQEQFF. In DNA form, the CDR3 reads TGTGCCAGCAGCTTAGATCGTCAGGAGCAGTTCTTC.

This chain connects TRBV29-1 to TRBJ2-1; D is possibly TRBD2 (6 bases). Germline CDR1 reads SQVTM; CDR2 reads ANQGSEA. CDR3 size: 11 residues. V was clipped by 7 bases and J by 9 bases, with 13 bases between them. The CDR3 DNA reads as TGCAGCGCCAGTGCCGGGGGTGAGCAGTTCTTC. As protein: CSASAGGEQFF.

This chain joins TRBV24-1 and TRBJ2-1, with 10 bases identical to TRBD1. The CDR3 loop spans 16 amino acids. Losses at the gene ends were 1 base for V and 5 bases for J; bases not matched to a gene: 4. Germline-derived CDR1 and CDR2 are KGHDR and SFDVKD. CDR3 DNA: TGTGCCACCAGTGATTTAGGGGGACAGGGGAACAATGAGCAGTTCTTC. It yields the protein CATSDLGGQGNNEQFF.

The chain combines TRBV4-3 with TRBJ2-5; 9 positions match TRBD1. The end of the DNA fits TRBJ2-7 better, so the J call may be wrong. This CDR3 spans 15 amino acids. In germline, CDR1 is LGHNA, CDR2 YSLEER. CDR3 sequence: CASSQDKGQGYEQYF. The CDR3 nucleotides read TGCGCCAGCAGCCAAGATAAGGGACAGGGCTACGAGCAGTACTTC.

Concerning this clonotype: This sequence may be a read error, since a much larger clone differs from it by one base. The rearrangement links TRBV5-1 to TRBJ2-1; TRBD2 matches at 7 bases. Matching the DNA end better, TRBJ2-7 makes the J call doubtful. This CDR3 is built from 16 residues. The germline gives CDR1 SGHRS, CDR2 YFSETQ. The CDR3 sequence is CASSWTSGNPYNEQYF. In nucleotides, the CDR3 is TGCGCCAGCAGCTGGACGAGCGGGAACCCCTACAATGAGCAGTACTTC.

The chain is built from TRBV5-5 and TRBJ2-5; 7 nucleotides match TRBD1. In germline, CDR1 is SGHKS, CDR2 YYEKEE (reference sequence). This CDR3 contains 14 residues. Trimming removed 4 bases from V and 5 bases from J; junction bases left unmatched: 8. The CDR3 nucleotides read TGTGCCAGCAGCGGGACAGTTTCGCTGGAGACCCAGTACTTC. Its protein product is CASSGTVSLETQYF. Full variable domain (rest looked up from reference TRBV5-5 and TRBJ2-5): DAGVTQSPTHLIKTRGQQVTLRCSPISGHKSVSWYQQVLGQGPQFIFQYYEKEERGRGNFPDRFSARQFPNYSSELNVNALLLGDSALYLCASSGTVSLETQYFGPGTRLLVL.

This chain connects TRBV5-1 to TRBJ2-1; TRBD1 agrees at 9 bases. This CDR3 is built from 15 residues. Unmatched junction bases numbered 3, after V lost 3 bases and J lost 2 bases. Germline loops: CDR1 SGHRS, CDR2 YFSETQ. CDR3 coding DNA: TGCGCCAGCAGCTCGGGACAGGGACCCTACAATGAGCAGTTCTTC. Amino acids: CASSSGQGPYNEQFF.

This clonotype was recorded only once. This chain uses TRBV20-1 with TRBJ1-1; a possible D gene is TRBD1 (5 bases). CDR1 is DFQATT and CDR2 is SNEGSKA in the germline V gene (reference sequence). This CDR3 region has 14 residues. The V and J ends lost 6 bases and 5 bases respectively, with 19 bases between them. CDR3 DNA: TGCAGTGCCCTATGGGGGGGGGTAGGAACTGAAGCTTTCTTT. The encoded protein is CSALWGGVGTEAFF.

In DNA, the CDR3 is TGCGCCAGCAGCTGGACAGGGAATAACGGCTACACCTTC. It translates to CASSWTGNNGYTF. The chain is built from TRBV5-1 and TRBJ1-2, with 8 bases identical to TRBD1. Germline CDR1 reads SGHRS; CDR2 reads YFSETQ. V gave up 3 bases and J gave up 8 bases; unmatched junction bases: 6. The CDR3 runs 13 residues.

In the case of this clonotype: Compared with germline, one end of the junction differs, possibly owing to a read error. V and J are TRBV29-1 and TRBJ2-1; D perhaps matches TRBD2 (6 bases). Germline assignment: CDR1 SQVTM and CDR2 ANQGSEA. This CDR3 has 14 amino acids. The CDR3 DNA reads TGCAGCGTTCCTCTAGCCGCGGGAAACAATAAGCAGTTCTTC. It specifies CSVPLAAGNNKQFF.

This clonotype was recorded at least ten times. The chain has TRBV28 and TRBJ1-5, with D possibly matching TRBD1 (6 bases). This CDR3 has 16 amino acids. Between the trimmed V and J ends, which lost 7 bases and 3 bases, there was a span of 19 bases. Germline values: CDR1 MDHEN, CDR2 SYDVKM. The CDR3 bases are TGTGCCAGCACACCCAAGGGGGGAGGCTTCAATCAGCCCCAGCATTTT. It specifies CASTPKGGGFNQPQHF.

The sample holds many counts of this clonotype. The chain employs TRBV20-1 and TRBJ2-5; 9 nucleotides align to TRBD1. The J call may be in error: the DNA end matches TRBJ2-7 better. Germline CDR1 DFQATT, CDR2 SNEGSKA (reference sequence). There are 16 residues in the CDR3. CDR3 in DNA: TGCAGTGCTACGGGGGGACAGGGACTCGTAGGGAACGAGCAGTACTTC. Translating it yields CSATGGQGLVGNEQYF.

This clonotype occurred a few times. The rearrangement joins TRBV7-7 to TRBJ1-1; no firm D call. Germline V gives CDR1 SSHAT, CDR2 FNYEAQ (reference sequence). Trimming removed 6 bases at V and 0 bases at J, with 8 bases between. This CDR3 is built from 13 residues. The CDR3 DNA reads as TGTGCCAGCAGTCGAGCGATGAACACTGAAGCTTTCTTT. Translating gives CASSRAMNTEAFF.

This chain's CDR3 is CSVGLLRGASDTQYF. CDR3 nucleotides: TGCAGCGTTGGCCTTCTTCGGGGAGCCTCAGATACGCAGTATTTT. The chain joins TRBV29-1 to TRBJ2-3; D might be TRBD2 (5 bases). The germline V gene has CDR1 SQVTM and CDR2 ANQGSEA. The CDR3 has 15 amino acids. Trimming left V 4 bases short and J 4 bases short, with 18 bases between.

The count of this clonotype is one. This may stem from a read error, because a much larger clone lies one nucleotide away. The chain employs TRBV5-1 and TRBJ2-1; D possibly corresponds to TRBD1 (6 bases). Deletions cut 0 bases from V and 6 bases from J, with 10 bases between. CDR3 size: 14 residues. The germline CDR1 and CDR2 sequences are SGHRS and YFSETQ. CDR3: CASSLDRVINEQFF. CDR3 nucleotides: TGCGCCAGCAGCTTGGACAGGGTGATCAATGAGCAGTTCTTC.

This chain joins TRBV14 and TRBJ2-7, with D perhaps TRBD2 (5 bases). Germline values: CDR1 SGHDN, CDR2 FVKESK. The length of the CDR3 is 14 residues. Trimming pared 3 bases from V and 6 bases from J, leaving 15 bases between. The CDR3 sequence is CASSHVRTLSEQYF. The CDR3 DNA is TGTGCCAGCAGCCATGTCCGGACTCTCAGCGAGCAGTACTTC. The complete variable domain, with remaining parts taken from reference TRBV14 and TRBJ2-7, reads EAGVTQFPSHSVIEKGQTVTLRCDPISGHDNLYWYRRVMGKEIKFLLHFVKESKQDESGMPNNRFLAERTGGTYSTLKVQPAELEDSGVYFCASSHVRTLSEQYFGPGTRLTVT.

The V and J genes are TRBV29-1 and TRBJ1-5, with D tentatively TRBD1 (5 bases). CDR1 and CDR2 (germline): SQVTM, ANQGSEA. The germline V and J ends were trimmed by 7 bases and 4 bases, with 11 bases remaining between them. The CDR3 is 12 residues long. CDR3 nucleotide sequence: TGCAGCGCGGGAGGGGTTAATCAGCCCCAGCATTTT. Its translation is CSAGGVNQPQHF. Full variable domain (missing parts from reference TRBV29-1 and TRBJ1-5): SAVISQKPSRDICQRGTSLTIQCQVDSQVTMMFWYRQQPGQSLTLIATANQGSEATYESGFVIDKFPISRPNLTFSTLTVSNMSPEDSSIYLCSAGGVNQPQHFGDGTRLSIL.

The rearrangement joins TRBV5-1 to TRBJ2-6, with D possibly TRBD1 on 5 matching bases. This CDR3 is 15 amino acids long. V lost 6 bases, J lost 0 bases, and 10 bases lay in between. CDR1 and CDR2 (germline): SGHRS, YFSETQ. The CDR3 region has the DNA TGCGCCAGCACCAGGGCGAACTCTGGGGCCAACGTCCTGACTTTC. This gives the protein CASTRANSGANVLTF.

J is TRBJ2-2 and V is TRBV3-1; a weak D match, TRBD2 (5 bases). This CDR3 is built from 18 residues. CDR1 LGHDT and CDR2 YNNKEL come from the germline V gene (reference sequence). Trimming took 4 bases from V and 0 from J, leaving 18 bases between them. For the CDR3, the DNA is TGTGCCAGCAGCCCTTCAGTCGGGAAGGCCACGAACACCGGGGAGCTGTTTTTT. Protein: CASSPSVGKATNTGELFF.

This chain connects TRBV12-3 or TRBV12-4 to TRBJ2-4; D may be TRBD1 (5 bases). V dropped 6 bases and J dropped 2 bases, with 11 bases sitting between them. CDR3 length: 14 residues. CDR3 sequence reads: CASSPGLTKNIQYF. CDR3 bases: TGTGCCAGCAGCCCAGGGTTAACCAAAAACATTCAGTACTTC.

This clonotype turned up a few times. The chain recombines TRBV20-1 with TRBJ2-5; TRBD2 agrees at 8 bases. Germline CDR1 is DFQATT and CDR2 is SNEGSKA (reference sequence). After removal of 2 bases from V and 5 bases from J, the junction contained 10 bases not matched to a gene. The CDR3 is made up of 15 amino acids. Here the CDR3 reads CSARSQRESGETQYF. CDR3 nucleotide sequence: TGCAGTGCTAGATCCCAGCGGGAGTCGGGTGAGACCCAGTACTTC.

This clonotype was found many times. This rearrangement joins TRBV27 to TRBJ2-5; either TRBD1 or TRBD2 may supply D (6 bases each). CDR1 is MNHEY, CDR2 SMNVEV, per germline (reference sequence). This CDR3 region has 12 residues. The V end lost 6 bases, the J end lost 5 bases, and 10 bases lay between the germline ends. The CDR3 spells CASSRRGETQYF. In nucleotides, the CDR3 is TGTGCCAGCAGCCGGAGGGGGGAGACCCAGTACTTC.

This clonotype was seen repeatedly, ten times or more. V is TRBV29-1 and J is TRBJ2-5; 8 nucleotides agree with TRBD2. CDR1 SQVTM and CDR2 ANQGSEA come from the germline V gene. Unmatched junction bases numbered 6, after V lost 4 bases and J lost 5 bases. The CDR3 is 13 residues long. The CDR3 region is CSVAQTSEETQYF. The CDR3 nucleotides read TGCAGCGTTGCTCAGACTAGCGAGGAGACCCAGTACTTC.

This chain links TRBV28 with TRBJ2-1; D unresolved. The V end was cut by 8 bases, the J end by 0 bases, with 14 bases between. Germline CDR1 and CDR2: MDHEN and SYDVKM. The CDR3 extends over 15 amino acids. CDR3 sequence reads: CASEPTSSSYNEQFF. The DNA for the CDR3 is TGTGCCAGCGAACCTACCTCTAGCTCCTACAATGAGCAGTTCTTC.

The CDR3 DNA follows: TGTGCCAGCAGCCAAGGCCGACGGACCGAAAAAAATGAGCAGTTCTTC. Amino acids: CASSQGRRTEKNEQFF. The rearrangement links TRBV3-1 to TRBJ2-1; D unclear. The CDR3 length is 16 residues. Germline loops: CDR1 LGHDT, CDR2 YNNKEL (reference sequence). Trimming pared 1 base from V and 7 bases from J, leaving 17 bases between.

This clonotype has at least ten counts. The V call is TRBV27, the J call TRBJ2-7; maybe TRBD2 (6 bases). This CDR3 is 15 amino acids long. Germline CDR1 reads MNHEY; CDR2 reads SMNVEV (reference sequence). V lost 4 bases and J 6 bases, leaving 19 bases between the germline ends. The CDR3 DNA is TGTGCCAGCAGTTCCCGGAATCCGGGAGCGCGCGAGCAGTACTTC. Protein product: CASSSRNPGAREQYF.

V is TRBV25-1 and J is TRBJ1-1; D is undetermined. There are 13 residues in the CDR3. Trimming pared 4 bases from V and 1 base from J, leaving 7 bases between. The germline V gene has CDR1 MGHDK and CDR2 SYGVNS. For the CDR3, the DNA is TGTGCCAGCAGTGGCAAATCGAACACTGAAGCTTTCTTT. Its protein product is CASSGKSNTEAFF.

The chain employs TRBV12-5 and TRBJ2-1, with D maybe TRBD2 (7 bases). The CDR3 is 16 residues long. Per the germline V gene, CDR1 is LGHNT and CDR2 is FRNRAP. The germline V and J ends were trimmed by 0 bases and 7 bases, with 16 bases remaining between them. CDR3 residues: CASGLVRRGGPNEQFF. The CDR3 DNA reads TGTGCTAGTGGTTTGGTACGGAGGGGGGGCCCTAATGAGCAGTTCTTC.

This clonotype was recorded many times. This sequence joins TRBV7-2 and TRBJ2-7, with D possibly being TRBD1 (6 bases). This CDR3 is built from 16 residues. Trimming cost V 5 bases and J 0 bases, with 17 bases left between them. Germline loops: CDR1 SGHTA, CDR2 FQGNSA. In DNA form, the CDR3 reads TGTGCCAGCAGCCCCCGGACAGCTCTGAACTCCTACGAGCAGTACTTC. Amino acid sequence: CASSPRTALNSYEQYF.

This clonotype was counted a few times. This chain uses TRBV5-1 with TRBJ2-7; D uncertain. This CDR3 has 14 residues. Deletions cut 5 bases from V and 0 bases from J, with 12 bases between. The germline V gene encodes CDR1 SGHRS and CDR2 YFSETQ. The CDR3 DNA is TGCGCCAGCAGATCCGAGGCAAACTCCTACGAGCAGTACTTC. Its protein product is CASRSEANSYEQYF.

This clonotype was counted between two and nine times. This chain connects TRBV7-8 to TRBJ2-7; 7 bases match TRBD1. Germline CDR1 SGHVS, CDR2 FQNEAQ. Trimming cost V 1 base and J 0 bases; bases outside gene matches: 12. CDR3 length: 18 amino acids. The chain's CDR3 is CASSLVPRQGQFSYEQYF. For the CDR3, the DNA is TGTGCCAGCAGCTTAGTACCCCGACAGGGCCAATTCTCCTACGAGCAGTACTTC.